This TCR beta chain comes out of a study of monozygotic twins with cystic fibrosis. Whole-study findings and limits: Unrelated CF individuals shared fewer identical clonotypes than monozygotic CF twins. No link emerged between shared CDR3 counts and age, concordance or severity. Low clonality (median approximately 0.0095) suggested a mostly naive repertoire. J usage was most co-twin-similar in 8 of 16 pairs, V in 13.

The CDR3 is made up of 12 amino acids. V was trimmed by 5 bases and J by 3 bases, leaving 8 bases between them. Germline CDR1 SGHAT, CDR2 FQNNGV. The repertoire was sequenced with immunoSEQ multiplex PCR; TCRdb's copy has only in-frame clones and lacks some. The data contain 20,000 to 25,000 clones, less than 98% of them singletons. About this clone: Its antigen is not known.

This receptor was obtained from a girl aged 5-17 years with cystic fibrosis. J is TRBJ2-7 and V is TRBV11-2, with D possibly being TRBD1 (5 bases). Sequenced input: blood. In DNA form, the CDR3 reads TGTGCCAGCAGCCCAGACAGCTACGAGCAGTACTTC. This translates into CASSPDSYEQYF.